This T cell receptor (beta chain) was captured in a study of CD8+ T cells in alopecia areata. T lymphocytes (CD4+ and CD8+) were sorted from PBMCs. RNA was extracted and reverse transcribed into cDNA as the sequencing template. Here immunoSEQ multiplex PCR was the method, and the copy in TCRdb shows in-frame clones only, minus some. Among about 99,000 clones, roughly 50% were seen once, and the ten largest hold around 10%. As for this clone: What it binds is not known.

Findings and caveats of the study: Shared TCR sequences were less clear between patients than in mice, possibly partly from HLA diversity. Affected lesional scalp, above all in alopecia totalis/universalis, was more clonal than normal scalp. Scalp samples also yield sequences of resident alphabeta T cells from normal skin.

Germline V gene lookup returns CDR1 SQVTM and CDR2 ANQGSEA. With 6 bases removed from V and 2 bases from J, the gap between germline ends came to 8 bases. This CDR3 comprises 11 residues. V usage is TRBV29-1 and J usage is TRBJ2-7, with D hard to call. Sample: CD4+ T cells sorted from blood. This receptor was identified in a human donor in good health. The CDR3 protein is CSVLSAYEQYF. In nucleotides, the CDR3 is TGCAGCGTCCTCAGTGCCTACGAGCAGTACTTC.